These 8 T cell receptor beta chains were sequenced from one sample in a study of cytomegalovirus exposure and HLA in healthy donors. PCR primers comprised 60 Vbeta and 13 Jbeta primers. Generated by immunoSEQ multiplex PCR, the TCRdb table keeps only in-frame clones and is missing some. Of some 120,000 clones in the sample, about two thirds were seen once. The sequenced material came from PBMCs. Receptors were obtained from a man between 25 and 39 years old in good health and CMV-seropositive.

The chain couples TRBV4-1 to TRBJ2-5; TRBD2 aligns across 8 bases. The CDR3 is 13 residues long. Germline CDR1 MGHRA, CDR2 YSYEKL. V was clipped by 6 bases and J by 5 bases; unmatched bases: 5. CDR3: CASSRTSLETQYF. CDR3 DNA sequence: TGCGCCAGCAGTAGGACTAGCTTGGAGACCCAGTACTTC.

This clone was recorded only once. V is TRBV10-3 and J is TRBJ1-1; maybe TRBD1 (6 bases). Germline V lookup: CDR1 ENHRY, CDR2 SYGVKD. The germline V and J ends were trimmed by 6 bases and 1 base, with 15 bases remaining between them. This CDR3 contains 15 residues. The CDR3 DNA reads as TGTGCCATCAGACCGCGACAGGCTGAGAACACTGAAGCTTTCTTT. Its protein product is CAIRPRQAENTEAFF.

The chain recombines TRBV4-1 with TRBJ1-1; D call uncertain. Trimming left V 4 bases short and J 1 base short, with 7 bases between. CDR1 is MGHRA, CDR2 YSYEKL, per germline. This CDR3 region has 13 residues. CDR3 protein: CASSLAGNTEAFF. CDR3 sequence (DNA): TGCGCCAGCAGCCTCGCCGGGAACACTGAAGCTTTCTTT.

The V gene is TRBV5-6, the J gene TRBJ1-5, with a possible D match to TRBD1 (6 bases). Deletions cut 2 bases from V and 1 base from J, with 10 bases between. The germline V gene encodes CDR1 SGHDT and CDR2 YYEEEE. The CDR3 is made up of 15 amino acids. In DNA form, the CDR3 reads TGTGCCAGCAGCTTAGGGGGAAGCAGCAATCAGCCCCAGCATTTT. Translating it yields CASSLGGSSNQPQHF.

The chain uses TRBV4-1 and TRBJ1-1, with D perhaps matching TRBD1 (5 bases). CDR3 length: 15 amino acids. V lost 0 bases, J lost 8 bases, and 16 bases lay in between. The germline CDR1 and CDR2 sequences are MGHRA and YSYEKL. CDR3 coding DNA: TGCGCCAGCAGCCAAGAACCAGGGCCAGGCCTCGAAGCTTTCTTT. The encoded protein is CASSQEPGPGLEAFF.

The rearrangement links TRBV2 to TRBJ1-2; maybe TRBD1 (5 bases). The germline CDR1 and CDR2 sequences are SNHLY and FYNNEI. The CDR3 runs 13 residues. Trimming left V 6 bases short and J 6 bases short, with 14 bases between. The CDR3 DNA sequence: TGTGCCAGCAGCCCTGTGGGAGGGGATGGCTACACCTTC. Amino acid sequence: CASSPVGGDGYTF.

The chain couples TRBV7-8 to TRBJ2-3; 9 bases align to TRBD2. V dropped 2 bases and J dropped 1; count of bases not matched to a gene: 7. The CDR3 is 17 residues long. Per germline, CDR1 SGHVS and CDR2 FQNEAQ. CDR3 in DNA: TGTGCCAGCAGCTTACCCTTAGCGGGGGACGGCACAGATACGCAGTATTTT. The encoded protein is CASSLPLAGDGTDTQYF.

Only one count was recorded for this clone. Written as DNA, the CDR3 is TGTGCCAGCAGTCTAGGCGGACAGGGGAATTCACCCCTCCACTTT. It yields the protein CASSLGGQGNSPLHF. V gene TRBV27 combines with J gene TRBJ1-6, with 9 bases that match TRBD1. After removal of 5 bases from V and 7 bases from J, the junction contained 6 bases not matched to a gene. The CDR3 contains 15 residues. The germline gives CDR1 MNHEY, CDR2 SMNVEV (reference sequence).